Following are 5 T cell receptor beta chains from one sample sequenced in a study of PD-L1 blockade in urothelial cancer. The table came from immunoSEQ multiplex PCR; TCRdb's copy has only in-frame clones and leaves some out. This repertoire shows around 69,000 clones, more than 85% found once; its top ten account for about 0.94%. Stated time point: peripheral blood 6 weeks after treatment start. The specimen was PBMCs, collected around atezolizumab (anti-PD-L1) treatment. The receptors were sampled from a woman of 80 years or more with urothelial cancer.

This clone was detected ten times or more. The chain couples TRBV18 to TRBJ2-1; TRBD2 matches at 9 bases. This CDR3 spans 15 amino acids. The germline gives CDR1 KGHSH, CDR2 LQKENI. V lost 4 bases to trimming and J lost 6 bases; unmatched junction nucleotides: 7. The CDR3 nucleotides are TGTGCCAGCTCACTAGCGGGAGCGCTGATCAATGAGCAGTTCTTC. As protein: CASSLAGALINEQFF.

V usage is TRBV7-9 and J usage is TRBJ2-7; a weak D match, TRBD1 (5 bases). Trimming shortened V by 3 bases and J by 6 bases, and 15 bases separated the two germline ends. The CDR3 sequence is 14 residues long. Germline lookup yields CDR1 SEHNR and CDR2 FQNEAQ (reference sequence). CDR3 amino acids: CASSLRQSPAEQYF. In DNA, the CDR3 is TGTGCCAGCAGCTTGCGACAGTCCCCTGCCGAGCAGTACTTC.

The chain is built from TRBV6-1 and TRBJ1-2; tentative D call: TRBD1 (5 bases). The CDR3 length is 13 residues. Germline CDR1 and CDR2: MNHNS and SASEGT. V lost 0 bases and J 3 bases, leaving 5 bases between the germline ends. DNA of the CDR3: TGTGCCAGCAGTGAAGCAGGGGACTATGGCTACACCTTC. Residues: CASSEAGDYGYTF.

The genes are TRBV7-9 and TRBJ2-1, with D perhaps matching TRBD1 (6 bases). V was pared by 5 bases and J by 7 bases, with 21 bases between. The germline V gene encodes CDR1 SEHNR and CDR2 FQNEAQ (reference sequence). This CDR3 region has 16 residues. CDR3 DNA: TGTGCCAGCAGCGTACAGGGCTCCCCTACAATGAATGAGCAGTTCTTC. This sequence encodes CASSVQGSPTMNEQFF.

A single count supports this clone. This CDR3 is CAWDTGGGNTIYF. CDR3 in DNA: TGTGCCTGGGATACAGGGGGAGGAAACACCATATATTTT. The rearrangement uses TRBV30 and TRBJ1-3; 8 bases align to TRBD1. CDR3 length: 13 amino acids. Germline V gives CDR1 GTSNPN, CDR2 SVGIG (reference sequence). The V segment lost 5 bases and the J segment 4 bases; nucleotides outside the gene matches: 4.